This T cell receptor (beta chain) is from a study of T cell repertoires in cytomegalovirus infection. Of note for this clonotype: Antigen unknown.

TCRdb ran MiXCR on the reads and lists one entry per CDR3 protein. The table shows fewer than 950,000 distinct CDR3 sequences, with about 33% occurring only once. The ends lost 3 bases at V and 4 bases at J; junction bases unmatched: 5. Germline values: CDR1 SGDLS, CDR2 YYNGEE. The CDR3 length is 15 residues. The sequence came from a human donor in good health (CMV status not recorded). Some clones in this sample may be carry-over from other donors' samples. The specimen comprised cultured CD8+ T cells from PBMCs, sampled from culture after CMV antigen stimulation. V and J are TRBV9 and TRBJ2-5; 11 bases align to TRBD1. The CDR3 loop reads CASSAGTGGIETQYF. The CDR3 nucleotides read TGTGCCAGCAGCGCTGGGACAGGGGGTATAGAGACCCAGTACTTC.